These T cell receptor beta chains were read from a single sample in a study of T cells in Graves' hyperthyroidism and ophthalmopathy. TCRdb called the multiplex PCR reads again in MiXCR, with one record for every CDR3 protein. The sample includes 660,000 or so distinct CDR3 sequences, 45% seen only once; the top ten take approximately 7.2%. Sequenced: peripheral blood or thyroid tissue (not recorded which). These receptors all come from an adult man with Graves' disease, either hyperthyroidism or ophthalmopathy (not recorded which). Both conserved end residues are part of each CDR3. Fields, in order: clone size, V gene, D gene, J gene, CDR3 DNA, CDR3 protein. The D gene is left open where the match is weak. Expanded clones are given a class, and other clones once, few, many or no size at all.

NA	TRBV14	NA	TRBJ1-2	TGTGCCAGCAGCCCTTCCGCTGGAAACACCTTC	CASSPSAGNTF
once	TRBV11-2	TRBD1	TRBJ1-2	TGTGCCTGGACGACAGGGTTCAGCTATGGCTACACCTTC	CAWTTGFSYGYTF
NA	TRBV10-3	TRBD1	TRBJ1-2	TGTGCCATCAGTGAGTCTTGGACAGGTAGACAGACTCTTCAACTTACTAACTATGGCTACACCTTC	CAISESWTGRQTLQLTNYGYTF
many	TRBV24-1	NA	TRBJ1-1	TGTGCCACCAGTGACCAGGGTGGCACTGAAGCTTTCTTT	CATSDQGGTEAFF
NA	TRBV2	TRBD1	TRBJ1-5	TGTGCCAGCAGCCACTCCGGACAGGGGCAGCCCCAGCATTTT	CASSHSGQGQPQHF
NA	TRBV2	NA	TRBJ2-7	TGTGCCAGCATTAACGGGTACGAGCAGTACTTC	CASINGYEQYF
NA	TRBV20-1	TRBD1	TRBJ1-1	TGCAGTGCTAGAGTTGGGACAGGGCATACTGAAGCTTTCTTT	CSARVGTGHTEAFF
few	TRBV7-9	NA	TRBJ2-7	TGCGCCAGCAGCCCCCAGGAATCCTACGAGCAGTACTTC	CASSPQESYEQYF
few	TRBV7-8	TRBD1	TRBJ1-1	TGCGCCAGCAGCTCCGGACAGGGAAACATGAACACTGAAGCTTTCTTT	CASSSGQGNMNTEAFF
NA	TRBV29-1	NA	TRBJ1-1	TGCAGCTTAATGGGGACAACCAACACTGAAGCTTTCTTT	CSLMGTTNTEAFF
few	TRBV7-2	NA	TRBJ2-2	TGTGCCAGCGGGCCGGACAGCTCCACCGGGGAGCTGTTTTTT	CASGPDSSTGELFF
NA	TRBV25-1	TRBD1	TRBJ1-6	TGTGCCAGCAGCGGGAGGACAGGCTATTCACCCCTCCACTTT	CASSGRTGYSPLHF
few	TRBV7-9	NA	TRBJ1-1	TGTGCCAGCAGGTTCCTGGGGGCTGAAGCTTTCTTT	CASRFLGAEAFF
NA	TRBV6-2/TRBV6-3	TRBD1	TRBJ1-1	TGTGCCAGCAGATTACAGGGGGGTGAAGCTTTCTTT	CASRLQGGEAFF
many	TRBV2	TRBD2	TRBJ2-5	TGTGCCAGCAGTGACAAGGTCCTAGCGGGGGGCCAAGAGACCCAGTACTTC	CASSDKVLAGGQETQYF
NA	TRBV2	TRBD1	TRBJ1-6	TGTGCCAGCAGCGATACAGGGGGCAGGTCACCCCTCCACTTT	CASSDTGGRSPLHF
many	TRBV24-1	NA	TRBJ2-2	TGTGCCACCAGTGATTTGCAGGGGAACACCGGGGAGCTGTTTTTT	CATSDLQGNTGELFF
few	TRBV7-2	TRBD1	TRBJ2-7	TGTGCCAGCAGCCCGGATCCCGGGACAGGGTCTTACGAGCAGTACTTC	CASSPDPGTGSYEQYF
many	TRBV7-3	TRBD1	TRBJ1-1	TGTGCCAGCAGCCCACCCGGACAGGGGGTGATAGCTTTCTTT	CASSPPGQGVIAFF
NA	TRBV10-3	NA	TRBJ1-6	TGTGCCATCAGTGAGGGGGCGAGATCTAATTCACCCCTCCACTTT	CAISEGARSNSPLHF
NA	TRBV25-1	NA	TRBJ1-4	TGTGCCAGCAGTGATGACGCTGCCGGGGGGGGAGGTGAAAAACTGTTTTTT	CASSDDAAGGGGEKLFF
NA	TRBV2	TRBD1	TRBJ2-7	TGTGCCAGCAGTGACGGGACAGGGCGCGACGAGCAGTACTTC	CASSDGTGRDEQYF
NA	TRBV12-3/TRBV12-4	TRBD1	TRBJ2-5	TGTGCCAGCAGTGCCCCGGGACAGTTACAAGAGACCCAGTACTTC	CASSAPGQLQETQYF
many	TRBV29-1	TRBD1	TRBJ1-1	TGCAGCGTCGTACAGGGGGCGAACACTGAAGCTTTCTTT	CSVVQGANTEAFF
NA	TRBV7-9	NA	TRBJ1-1	TGTGCCAGCGCGTCGGCAGGGGTGAGGACTGAAGCTTTCTTT	CASASAGVRTEAFF
many	TRBV10-3	NA	TRBJ2-7	TGTGCCATCAGTGAGGAGGGGGCGGGGTTGGCCGAGCAGTACTTC	CAISEEGAGLAEQYF
few	TRBV6-6	NA	TRBJ2-6	TGTGCCACCACGCCAAATACAGGCTCTGGGGCCAACGTCCTGACTTTC	CATTPNTGSGANVLTF
many	TRBV24-1	TRBD1	TRBJ1-5	TGTGCCACCGGCTCTGACAGGGCTGGGGGACAGCCCCAGCATTTT	CATGSDRAGGQPQHF
few	TRBV5-1	TRBD2	TRBJ2-7	TGCGCCAGCAGCTTGGCCGGGACTAGCGGGAGTTTTCGAGAGCAGTACTTC	CASSLAGTSGSFREQYF
NA	TRBV25-1	TRBD2	TRBJ2-2	TGTGCCAGCATGGGAGGGCTTGGTACCGGGGAGCTGTTTTTT	CASMGGLGTGELFF
many	TRBV7-8	NA	TRBJ1-6	TGTGCCAGCAGCCGAGAAGGATATTCACCCCTCCACTTT	CASSREGYSPLHF
NA	TRBV2	NA	TRBJ2-2	TGTGCCAGCACAGAAGGAGGGAGAAGGACCGGGGAGCTGTTTTTT	CASTEGGRRTGELFF
NA	TRBV24-1	TRBD1	TRBJ1-5	TGTGCCACCAGTGCCATCGGGACAGATAATCAGCCCCAGCATTTT	CATSAIGTDNQPQHF
few	TRBV6-5	NA	TRBJ1-1	TGTGCCAGCAGTTCAGGGGCGAAGGTAGTCGCTTTCTTT	CASSSGAKVVAFF
NA	TRBV12-3/TRBV12-4	TRBD1	TRBJ1-6	TGTGCCAGCAGTAAGACAGGGCGAGGTCAGCCCCTCCACTTT	CASSKTGRGQPLHF
many	TRBV7-9	NA	TRBJ2-7	TGTGCCAGCAACCCCATCCATGGTGGGGAGCACGAGCAGTACTTC	CASNPIHGGEHEQYF
NA	TRBV7-6	NA	TRBJ2-2	TGTGCCAGCAGCTTGTCACAGCAGAACACCGGGGAGCTGTTTTTT	CASSLSQQNTGELFF
few	TRBV11-2	NA	TRBJ1-1	TGTGCCAGCAGCCAAGAATTCCTGAACACTGAAGCTTTCTTT	CASSQEFLNTEAFF
many	TRBV24-1	TRBD1	TRBJ1-2	TGTGCCACCAGTGATTTCGGGGGACAGGGGGCGCGTGGCTACACCTTC	CATSDFGGQGARGYTF
NA	TRBV7-4	NA	TRBJ1-2	TGTGCCAGCAGCTTTGAGGGAGGGAACTATGGCTACACCTTC	CASSFEGGNYGYTF
NA	TRBV7-9	TRBD2	TRBJ2-7	TGTGCCAGCAGCCGAACCGGGACTACCCTCGGCGAGCAGTACTTC	CASSRTGTTLGEQYF
few	TRBV5-1	TRBD1	TRBJ2-5	TGCGCCAGCAGCTCCGGGACAGGGACCTTTGAGACCCAGTACTTC	CASSSGTGTFETQYF
many	TRBV6-5	NA	TRBJ2-6	TGTGCCAGCAGTGAAGAAAGCTCTGGGGCCAACGTCCTGACTTTC	CASSEESSGANVLTF
NA	TRBV12-3/TRBV12-4	NA	TRBJ2-7	TGTGCCAGCAGTTTTTGTCGGCAGGGGGGTTGCGAGCAGTACTTC	CASSFCRQGGCEQYF
NA	TRBV10-3	NA	TRBJ1-1	TGTGCCAGCATCGAAAGGGTAGAAACTGAAGCTTTCTTT	CASIERVETEAFF
many	TRBV7-9	NA	TRBJ2-7	TGTGCCAGCAGCTTTTCAGGGTTTGCCTACGAGCAGTACTTC	CASSFSGFAYEQYF
NA	TRBV10-3	NA	TRBJ1-2	TGTGCCATCAATCGACACGGAACTAACTATGGCTACACCTTC	CAINRHGTNYGYTF
NA	TRBV20-1	NA	TRBJ2-7	TGCAGTGCTAGCCCCTACGACAGGTGGTTGTCCTACGAGCAGTACTTC	CSASPYDRWLSYEQYF
NA	TRBV7-8	NA	TRBJ1-6	TGTGCCAGCAGCTTAGCGACAGAGGGGAATTCACCCCTCCACTTT	CASSLATEGNSPLHF
NA	TRBV24-1	NA	TRBJ1-5	TGTGCCACCAGTGTAGGCAGTTGGCCCCAGCATTTT	CATSVGSWPQHF
NA	TRBV20-1	TRBD1	TRBJ2-5	TGCAGTGCTAATCTCGACAGGGGGGAGACCCAGTACTTC	CSANLDRGETQYF
NA	TRBV24-1	NA	TRBJ1-5	TGTGCCACCAGTAGTCAGGTTCCCAATCAGCCCCAGCATTTT	CATSSQVPNQPQHF
NA	TRBV6-5	TRBD1	TRBJ1-1	TGTGCCAGCAGTGAGGCGGGACAGCTTGAAGCTTTCTTT	CASSEAGQLEAFF
many	TRBV7-8	NA	TRBJ2-7	TGTGCCAGCAGCTTAGGGCGGGCGAACGACGAGCAGTACTTC	CASSLGRANDEQYF
NA	TRBV20-1	TRBD2	TRBJ2-3	TGCAGTGAAACGGGAGGGACAGATACGCAGTATTTT	CSETGGTDTQYF